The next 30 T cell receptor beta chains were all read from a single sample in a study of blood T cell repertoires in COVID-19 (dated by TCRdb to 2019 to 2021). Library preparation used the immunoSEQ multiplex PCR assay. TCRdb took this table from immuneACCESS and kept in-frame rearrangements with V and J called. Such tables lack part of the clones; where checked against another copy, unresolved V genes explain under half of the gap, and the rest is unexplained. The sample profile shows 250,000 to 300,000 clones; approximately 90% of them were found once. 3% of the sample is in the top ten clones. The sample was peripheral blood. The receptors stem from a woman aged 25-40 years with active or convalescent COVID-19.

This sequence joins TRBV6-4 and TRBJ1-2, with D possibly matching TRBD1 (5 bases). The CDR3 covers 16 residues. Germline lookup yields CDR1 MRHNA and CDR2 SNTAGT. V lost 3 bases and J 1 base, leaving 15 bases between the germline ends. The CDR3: CASSDSDGQGNYGYTF. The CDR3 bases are TGTGCCAGCAGTGATTCGGACGGACAAGGTAACTATGGCTACACCTTC.

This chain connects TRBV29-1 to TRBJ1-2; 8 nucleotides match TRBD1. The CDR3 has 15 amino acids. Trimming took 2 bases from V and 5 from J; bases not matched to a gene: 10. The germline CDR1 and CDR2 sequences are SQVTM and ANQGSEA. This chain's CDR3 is CSVERAGGARYGYTF. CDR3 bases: TGCAGCGTTGAAAGGGCAGGGGGCGCGAGGTATGGCTACACCTTC.

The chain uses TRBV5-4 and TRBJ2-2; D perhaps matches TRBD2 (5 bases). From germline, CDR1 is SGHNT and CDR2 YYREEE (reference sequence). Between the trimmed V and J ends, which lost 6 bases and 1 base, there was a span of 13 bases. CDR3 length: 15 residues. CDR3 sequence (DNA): TGTGCCAGCACCACGGGGAAGGGGAACACCGGGGAGCTGTTTTTT. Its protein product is CASTTGKGNTGELFF.

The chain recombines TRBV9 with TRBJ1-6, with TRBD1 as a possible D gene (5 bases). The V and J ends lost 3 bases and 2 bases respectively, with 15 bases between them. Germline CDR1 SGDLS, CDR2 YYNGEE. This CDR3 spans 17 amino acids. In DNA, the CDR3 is TGTGCCAGCAGCGAGGGGAAGGGGTGGGCCTATAATTCACCCCTCCACTTT. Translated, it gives CASSEGKGWAYNSPLHF.

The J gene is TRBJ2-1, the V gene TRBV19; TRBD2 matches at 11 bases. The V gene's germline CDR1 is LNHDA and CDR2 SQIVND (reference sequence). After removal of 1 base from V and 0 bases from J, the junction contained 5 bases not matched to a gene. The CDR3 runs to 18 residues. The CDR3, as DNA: TGTGCCAGTAGTATAGGGCTAGCGGGGGGCAGCTCCTACAATGAGCAGTTCTTC. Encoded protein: CASSIGLAGGSSYNEQFF.

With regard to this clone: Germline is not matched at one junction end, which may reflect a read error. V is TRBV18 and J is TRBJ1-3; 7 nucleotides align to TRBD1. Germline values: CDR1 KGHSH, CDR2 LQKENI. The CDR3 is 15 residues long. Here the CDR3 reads CASSPSTGSGNTIYF. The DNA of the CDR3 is TGTGCCAGCTCACCGTCGACAGGGTCTGGGAACACCATATATTTT. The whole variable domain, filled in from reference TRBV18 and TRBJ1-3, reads NAGVMQNPRHLVRRRGQEARLRCSPMKGHSHVYWYRQLPEEGLKFMVYLQKENIIDESGMPKERFSAEFPKEGPSILRIQQVVRGDSAAYFCASSPSTGSGNTIYFGEGSWLTVV.

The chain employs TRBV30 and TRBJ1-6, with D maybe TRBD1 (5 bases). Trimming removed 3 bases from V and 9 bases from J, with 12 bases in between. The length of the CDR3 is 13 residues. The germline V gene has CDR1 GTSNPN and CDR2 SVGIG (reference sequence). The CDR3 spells CAWRRVGASPLHF. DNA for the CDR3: TGTGCCTGGAGAAGGGTAGGGGCTTCACCCCTCCACTTT.

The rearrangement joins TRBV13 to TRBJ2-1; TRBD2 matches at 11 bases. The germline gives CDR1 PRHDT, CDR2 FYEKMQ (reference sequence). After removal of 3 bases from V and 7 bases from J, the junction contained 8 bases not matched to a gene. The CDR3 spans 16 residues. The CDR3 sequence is CASSFIAGGPGNEQFF. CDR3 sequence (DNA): TGTGCCAGCAGCTTCATAGCGGGGGGGCCGGGTAATGAGCAGTTCTTC. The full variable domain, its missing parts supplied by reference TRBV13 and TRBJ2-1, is AAGVIQSPRHLIKEKRETATLKCYPIPRHDTVYWYQQGPGQDPQFLISFYEKMQSDKGSIPDRFSAQQFSDYHSELNMSSLELGDSALYFCASSFIAGGPGNEQFFGPGTRLTVL.

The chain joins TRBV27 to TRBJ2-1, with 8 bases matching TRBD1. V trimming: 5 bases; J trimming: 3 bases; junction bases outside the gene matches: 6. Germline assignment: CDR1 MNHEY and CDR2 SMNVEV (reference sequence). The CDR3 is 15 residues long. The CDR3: CASSPTGEVYNEQFF. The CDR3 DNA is TGTGCCAGCAGTCCGACAGGGGAAGTCTACAATGAGCAGTTCTTC.

CDR3 sequence: CASSLYGLHEQFF. The CDR3 DNA reads as TGTGCCAGCAGCTTGTATGGGCTTCATGAGCAGTTCTTC. The rearrangement links TRBV7-2 to TRBJ2-1; no definite D call. Per the germline V gene, CDR1 is SGHTA and CDR2 is FQGNSA. The CDR3 covers 13 residues. V shed 3 bases and J shed 8 bases, with 11 bases lying between them.

The DNA of the CDR3 is TGTGCCAGCAGTTCCATACCGGGGAGCGGGGGGGAGACGAATGAGCAGTTCTTC. Amino acid sequence: CASSSIPGSGGETNEQFF. V is TRBV11-2 and J is TRBJ2-1; 10 bases align to TRBD2. V shed 6 bases and J 7 bases; nucleotides not matched to a gene: 18. The CDR3 is made up of 18 amino acids. Germline assignment: CDR1 SGHAT and CDR2 FQNNGV.

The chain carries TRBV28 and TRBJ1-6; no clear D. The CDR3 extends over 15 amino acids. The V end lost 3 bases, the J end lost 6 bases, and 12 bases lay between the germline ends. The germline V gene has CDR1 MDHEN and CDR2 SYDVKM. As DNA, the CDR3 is TGTGCCAGCAGTTTTCGGGGTAAGGGTAATTCACCCCTCCACTTT. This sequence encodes CASSFRGKGNSPLHF.

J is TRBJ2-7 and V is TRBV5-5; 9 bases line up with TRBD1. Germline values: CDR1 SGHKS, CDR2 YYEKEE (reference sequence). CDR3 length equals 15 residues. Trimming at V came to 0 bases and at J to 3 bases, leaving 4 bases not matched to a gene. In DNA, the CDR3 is TGTGCCAGCAGCTTGGAGGGACAGGGAGGCTACGAGCAGTACTTC. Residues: CASSLEGQGGYEQYF. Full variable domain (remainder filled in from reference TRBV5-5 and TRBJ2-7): DAGVTQSPTHLIKTRGQQVTLRCSPISGHKSVSWYQQVLGQGPQFIFQYYEKEERGRGNFPDRFSARQFPNYSSELNVNALLLGDSALYLCASSLEGQGGYEQYFGPGTRLTVT.

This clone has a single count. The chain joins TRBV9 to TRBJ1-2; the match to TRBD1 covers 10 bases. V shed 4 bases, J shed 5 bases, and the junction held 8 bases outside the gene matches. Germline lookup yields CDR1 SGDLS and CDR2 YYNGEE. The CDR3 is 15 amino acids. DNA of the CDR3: TGTGCCAGCAGCCCCCGGGACAGGGGCCTATATGGCTACACCTTC. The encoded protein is CASSPRDRGLYGYTF. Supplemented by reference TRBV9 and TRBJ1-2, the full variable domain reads DSGVTQTPKHLITATGQRVTLRCSPRSGDLSVYWYQQSLDQGLQFLIQYYNGEERAKGNILERFSAQQFPDLHSELNLSSLELGDSALYFCASSPRDRGLYGYTFGSGTRLTVV.

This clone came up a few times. The CDR3 DNA is TGTGCCACGTCCAATGAGCAGTTCTTC. Its translation is CATSNEQFF. The chain has TRBV21-1 and TRBJ2-1; TRBD2, as called in the table, went unchecked against the DNA. TRBV21-1 is labeled a pseudogene. The CDR3 contains 9 residues.

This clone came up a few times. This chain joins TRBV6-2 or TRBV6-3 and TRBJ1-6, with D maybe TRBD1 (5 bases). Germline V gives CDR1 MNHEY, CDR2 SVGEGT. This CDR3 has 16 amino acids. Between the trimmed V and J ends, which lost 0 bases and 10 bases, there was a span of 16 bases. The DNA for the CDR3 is TGTGCCAGCAGTTACTCCACAGGCCCTTTGGGCTCACCCCTCCACTTT. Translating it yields CASSYSTGPLGSPLHF.

The CDR3 is CASTGTGGREQYF. The CDR3 bases are TGTGCCAGCACCGGGACAGGGGGCAGGGAGCAGTACTTC. This sequence joins TRBV6-5 and TRBJ2-7, with TRBD1 identical over 12 bases. CDR3 length: 13 amino acids. The V gene end was trimmed by 7 bases and the J gene end by 7 bases; junction bases not matched to a gene: 5. From germline, CDR1 is MNHEY and CDR2 SVGAGI.

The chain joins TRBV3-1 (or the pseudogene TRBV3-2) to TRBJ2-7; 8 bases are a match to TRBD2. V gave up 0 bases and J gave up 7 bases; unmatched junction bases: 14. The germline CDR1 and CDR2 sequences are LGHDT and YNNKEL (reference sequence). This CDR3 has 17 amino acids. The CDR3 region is CASSQDPAGVSLGEQYF. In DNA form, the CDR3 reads TGTGCCAGCAGCCAAGACCCAGCGGGGGTCTCCCTCGGGGAGCAGTACTTC.

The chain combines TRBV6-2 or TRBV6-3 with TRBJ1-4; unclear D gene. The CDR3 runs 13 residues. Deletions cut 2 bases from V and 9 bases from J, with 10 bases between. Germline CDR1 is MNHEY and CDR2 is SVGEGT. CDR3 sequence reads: CASSYNEGQKLFF. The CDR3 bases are TGTGCCAGCAGTTACAATGAGGGCCAAAAACTGTTTTTT.

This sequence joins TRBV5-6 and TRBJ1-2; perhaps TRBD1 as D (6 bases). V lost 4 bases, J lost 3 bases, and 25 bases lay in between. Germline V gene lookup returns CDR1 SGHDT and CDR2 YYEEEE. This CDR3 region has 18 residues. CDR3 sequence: CASSPLGAGSGSHYGYTF. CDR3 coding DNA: TGTGCCAGCAGCCCTCTGGGGGCAGGCTCAGGCTCTCACTATGGCTACACCTTC.

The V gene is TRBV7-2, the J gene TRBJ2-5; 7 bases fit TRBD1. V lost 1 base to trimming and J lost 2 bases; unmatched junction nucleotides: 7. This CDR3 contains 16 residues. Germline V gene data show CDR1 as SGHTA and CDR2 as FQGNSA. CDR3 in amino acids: CASSLGGTAIQETQYF. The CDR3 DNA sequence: TGTGCCAGCAGCTTAGGGGGGACAGCTATTCAAGAGACCCAGTACTTC. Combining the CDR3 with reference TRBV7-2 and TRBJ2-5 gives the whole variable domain GAGVSQSPSNKVTEKGKDVELRCDPISGHTALYWYRQSLGQGLEFLIYFQGNSAPDKSGLPSDRFSAERTGGSVSTLTIQRTQQEDSAVYLCASSLGGTAIQETQYFGPGTRLLVL.

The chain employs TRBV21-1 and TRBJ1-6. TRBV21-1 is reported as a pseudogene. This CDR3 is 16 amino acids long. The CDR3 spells CASSNLTGGLNSPLHF. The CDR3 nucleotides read TGTGCCAGCAGCAATCTAACCGGGGGACTCAATTCACCCCTCCACTTT.

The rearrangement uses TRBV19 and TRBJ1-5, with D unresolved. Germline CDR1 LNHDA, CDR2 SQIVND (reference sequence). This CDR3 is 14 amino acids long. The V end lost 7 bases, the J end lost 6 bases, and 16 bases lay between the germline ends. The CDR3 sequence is CASTPSGSFQPQHF. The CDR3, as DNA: TGTGCCAGTACCCCCTCGGGGAGTTTTCAGCCCCAGCATTTT.

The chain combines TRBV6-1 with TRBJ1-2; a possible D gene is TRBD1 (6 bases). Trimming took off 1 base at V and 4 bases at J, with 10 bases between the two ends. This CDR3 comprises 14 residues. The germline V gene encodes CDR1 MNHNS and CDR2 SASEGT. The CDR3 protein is CASSEGGQFYGYTF. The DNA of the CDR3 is TGTGCCAGCAGTGAAGGAGGACAGTTCTATGGCTACACCTTC.

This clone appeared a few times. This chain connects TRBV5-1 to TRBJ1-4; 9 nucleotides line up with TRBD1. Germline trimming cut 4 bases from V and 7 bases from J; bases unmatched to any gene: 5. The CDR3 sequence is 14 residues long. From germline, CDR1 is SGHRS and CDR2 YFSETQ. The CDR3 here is CASSPRGQGEKLFF. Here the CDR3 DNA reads TGCGCCAGCAGCCCGCGGGGACAGGGTGAAAAACTGTTTTTT.

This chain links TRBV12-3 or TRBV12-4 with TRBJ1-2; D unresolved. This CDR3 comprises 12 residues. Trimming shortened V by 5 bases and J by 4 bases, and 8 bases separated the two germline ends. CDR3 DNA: TGTGCCAGCAGTCCATCAGTCTATGGCTACACCTTC. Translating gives CASSPSVYGYTF.

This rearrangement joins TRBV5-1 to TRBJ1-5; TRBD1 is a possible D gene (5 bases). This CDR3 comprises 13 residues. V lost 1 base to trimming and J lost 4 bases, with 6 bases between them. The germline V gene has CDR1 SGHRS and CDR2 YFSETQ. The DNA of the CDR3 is TGCGCCAGCAGCTTGCAGGGAAATCAGCCCCAGCATTTT. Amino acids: CASSLQGNQPQHF.

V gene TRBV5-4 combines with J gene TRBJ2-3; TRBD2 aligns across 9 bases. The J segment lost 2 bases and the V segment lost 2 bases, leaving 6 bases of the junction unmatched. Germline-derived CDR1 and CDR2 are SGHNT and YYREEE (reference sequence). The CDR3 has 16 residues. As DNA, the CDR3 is TGTGCCAGCAGCTTACTAGCGGGCCTATACACAGATACGCAGTATTTT. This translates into CASSLLAGLYTDTQYF.

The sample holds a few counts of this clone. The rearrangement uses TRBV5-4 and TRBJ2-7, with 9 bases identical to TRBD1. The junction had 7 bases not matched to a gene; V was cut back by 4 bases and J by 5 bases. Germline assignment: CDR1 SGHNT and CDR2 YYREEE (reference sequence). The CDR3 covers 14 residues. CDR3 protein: CASSVGQGRNEQYF. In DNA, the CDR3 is TGTGCCAGCAGCGTCGGACAGGGGCGGAACGAGCAGTACTTC.

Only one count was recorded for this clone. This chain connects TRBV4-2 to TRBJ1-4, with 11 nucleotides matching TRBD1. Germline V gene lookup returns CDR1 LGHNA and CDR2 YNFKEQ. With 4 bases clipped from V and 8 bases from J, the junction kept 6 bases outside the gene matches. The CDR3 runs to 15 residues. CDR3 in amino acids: CASSRSGTGGEKLFF. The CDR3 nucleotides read TGTGCCAGCAGCCGATCCGGGACAGGGGGGGAAAAACTGTTTTTT.